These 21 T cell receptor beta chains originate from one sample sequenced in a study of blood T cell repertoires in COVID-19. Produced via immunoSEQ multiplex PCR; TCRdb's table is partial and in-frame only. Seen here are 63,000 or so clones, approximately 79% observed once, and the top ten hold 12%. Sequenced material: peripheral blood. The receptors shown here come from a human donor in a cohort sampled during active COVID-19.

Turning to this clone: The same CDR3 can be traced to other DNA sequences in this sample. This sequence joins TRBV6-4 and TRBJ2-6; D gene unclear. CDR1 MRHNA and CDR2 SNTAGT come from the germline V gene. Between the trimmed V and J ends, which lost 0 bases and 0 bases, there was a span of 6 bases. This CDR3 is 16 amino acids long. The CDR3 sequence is CASSDSGGSGANVLTF. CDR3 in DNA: TGTGCCAGCAGTGACTCAGGCGGCTCTGGGGCCAACGTCCTGACTTTC.

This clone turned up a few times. The CDR3 sequence is CASGLAATYEQYF. DNA of the CDR3: TGTGCCAGCGGACTAGCGGCAACCTACGAGCAGTACTTC. The chain employs TRBV5-5 and TRBJ2-7; 10 bases fit TRBD2. This CDR3 is built from 13 residues. Germline V gives CDR1 SGHKS, CDR2 YYEKEE (reference sequence). J gave up 2 bases and V 7 bases, and 3 bases lay outside the gene matches.

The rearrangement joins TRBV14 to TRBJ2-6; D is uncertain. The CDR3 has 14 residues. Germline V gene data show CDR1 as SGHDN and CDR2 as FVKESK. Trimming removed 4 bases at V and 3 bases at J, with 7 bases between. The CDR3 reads CASSPTYGANVLTF. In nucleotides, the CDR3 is TGTGCCAGCAGCCCCACTTATGGGGCCAACGTCCTGACTTTC.

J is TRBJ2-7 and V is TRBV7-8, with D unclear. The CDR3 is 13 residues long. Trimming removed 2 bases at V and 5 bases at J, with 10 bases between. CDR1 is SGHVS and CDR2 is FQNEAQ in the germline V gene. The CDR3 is CASSLSELHEQYF. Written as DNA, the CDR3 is TGTGCCAGCAGCTTAAGTGAGCTACACGAGCAGTACTTC.

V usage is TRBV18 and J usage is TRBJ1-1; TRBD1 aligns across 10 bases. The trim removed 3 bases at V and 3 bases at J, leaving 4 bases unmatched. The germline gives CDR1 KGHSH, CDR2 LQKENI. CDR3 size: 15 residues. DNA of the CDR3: TGTGCCAGCTCACCGGGACAGGGGATGGACACTGAAGCTTTCTTT. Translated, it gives CASSPGQGMDTEAFF.

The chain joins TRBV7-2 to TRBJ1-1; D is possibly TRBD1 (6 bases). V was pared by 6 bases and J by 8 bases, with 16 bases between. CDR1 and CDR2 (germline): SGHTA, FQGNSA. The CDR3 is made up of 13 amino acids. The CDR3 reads CASSSSGVAEAFF. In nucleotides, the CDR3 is TGTGCCAGCAGTTCATCAGGGGTAGCCGAAGCTTTCTTT.

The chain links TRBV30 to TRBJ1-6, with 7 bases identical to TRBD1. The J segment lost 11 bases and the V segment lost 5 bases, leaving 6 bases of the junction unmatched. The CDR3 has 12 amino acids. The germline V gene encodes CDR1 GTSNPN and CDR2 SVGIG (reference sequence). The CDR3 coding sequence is TGTGCCTGGGGTAGACAGGGCACACCCCTCCACTTT. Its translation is CAWGRQGTPLHF.

The CDR3 nucleotides are TGTGCCAGTAGAAACTCCGACACCTATAATTCACCCCTCCACTTT. This sequence encodes CASRNSDTYNSPLHF. V usage is TRBV19 and J usage is TRBJ1-6; D is unclear. The CDR3 is made up of 15 amino acids. With 6 bases removed from V and 2 bases from J, the gap between germline ends came to 11 bases. Per the germline V gene, CDR1 is LNHDA and CDR2 is SQIVND (reference sequence).

CDR3 nucleotides: TGTGCCAGCAGCGTACTGACAGGGATAGGTGAAGCTTTCTTT. This sequence encodes CASSVLTGIGEAFF. This rearrangement joins TRBV5-6 to TRBJ1-1; 7 nucleotides agree with TRBD1. J was trimmed by 7 bases and V by 4 bases; bases with no gene match: 10. This CDR3 spans 14 amino acids. The germline CDR1 and CDR2 sequences are SGHDT and YYEEEE.

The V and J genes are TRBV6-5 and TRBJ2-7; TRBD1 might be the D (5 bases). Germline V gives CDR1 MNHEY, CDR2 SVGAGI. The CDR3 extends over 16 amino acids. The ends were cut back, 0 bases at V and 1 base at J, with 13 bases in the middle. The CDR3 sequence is CASSYSVTVPSYEQYF. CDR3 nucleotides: TGTGCCAGCAGTTACTCAGTGACAGTGCCTTCCTACGAGCAGTACTTC.

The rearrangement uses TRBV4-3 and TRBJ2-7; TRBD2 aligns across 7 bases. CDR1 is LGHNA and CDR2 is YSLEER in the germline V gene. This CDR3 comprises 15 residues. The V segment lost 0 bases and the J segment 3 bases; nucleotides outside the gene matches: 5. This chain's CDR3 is CASSQDWDYLYEQYF. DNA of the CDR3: TGCGCCAGCAGCCAAGATTGGGACTATCTCTACGAGCAGTACTTC.

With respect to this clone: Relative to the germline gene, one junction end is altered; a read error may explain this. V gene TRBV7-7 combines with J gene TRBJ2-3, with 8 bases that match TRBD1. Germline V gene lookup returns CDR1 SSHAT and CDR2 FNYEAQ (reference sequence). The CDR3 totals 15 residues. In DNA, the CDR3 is TGTGCTAGCAGCTTCACAGGGGGGATCGCAGATACGCAGTATTTT. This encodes CASSFTGGIADTQYF.

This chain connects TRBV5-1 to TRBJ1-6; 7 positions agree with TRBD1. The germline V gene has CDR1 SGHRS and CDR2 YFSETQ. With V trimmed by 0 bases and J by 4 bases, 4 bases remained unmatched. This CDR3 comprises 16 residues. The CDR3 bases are TGCGCCAGCAGCTTGGCAGGGACAGATTATAATTCACCCCTCCACTTT. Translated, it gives CASSLAGTDYNSPLHF. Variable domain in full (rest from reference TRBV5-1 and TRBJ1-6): KAGVTQTPRYLIKTRGQQVTLSCSPISGHRSVSWYQQTPGQGLQFLFEYFSETQRNKGNFPGRFSGRQFSNSRSEMNVSTLELGDSALYLCASSLAGTDYNSPLHFGNGTRLTVT.

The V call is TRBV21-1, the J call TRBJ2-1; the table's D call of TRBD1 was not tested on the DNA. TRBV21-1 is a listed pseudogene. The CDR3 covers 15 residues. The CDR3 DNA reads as TGTGCCAGCAGCAAAGGGGGCAGCTCCTACAATGAGCAGTTCTTC. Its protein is CASSKGGSSYNEQFF.

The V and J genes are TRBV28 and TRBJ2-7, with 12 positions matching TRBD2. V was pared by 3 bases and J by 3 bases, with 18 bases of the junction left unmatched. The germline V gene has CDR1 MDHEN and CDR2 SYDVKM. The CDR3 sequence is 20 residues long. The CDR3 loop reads CASSFISSKPSGRAFYEQYF. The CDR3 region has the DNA TGTGCCAGCAGTTTTATCTCCTCGAAACCTAGCGGGAGGGCCTTCTACGAGCAGTACTTC.

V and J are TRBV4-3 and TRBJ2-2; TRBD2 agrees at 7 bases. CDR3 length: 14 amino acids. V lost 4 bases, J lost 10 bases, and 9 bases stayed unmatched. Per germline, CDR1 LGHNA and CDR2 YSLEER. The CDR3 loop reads CASSRGLGTAELFF. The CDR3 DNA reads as TGCGCCAGCAGCCGAGGACTAGGTACGGCGGAGCTGTTTTTT.

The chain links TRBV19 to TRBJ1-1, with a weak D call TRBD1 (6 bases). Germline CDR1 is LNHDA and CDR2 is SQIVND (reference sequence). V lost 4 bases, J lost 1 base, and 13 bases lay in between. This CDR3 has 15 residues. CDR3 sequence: CASSRISQGNTEAFF. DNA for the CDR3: TGTGCCAGTAGTAGAATATCACAGGGGAACACTGAAGCTTTCTTT.

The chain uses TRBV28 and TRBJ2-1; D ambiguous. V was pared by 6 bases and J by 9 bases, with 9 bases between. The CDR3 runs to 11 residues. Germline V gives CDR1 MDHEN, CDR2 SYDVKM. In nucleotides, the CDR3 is TGTGCCAGCAGATCGGTTGGTGAGCAGTTCTTC. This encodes CASRSVGEQFF. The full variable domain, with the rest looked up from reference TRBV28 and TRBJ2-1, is DVKVTQSSRYLVKRTGEKVFLECVQDMDHENMFWYRQDPGLGLRLIYFSYDVKMKEKGDIPEGYSVSREKKERFSLILESASTNQTSMYLCASRSVGEQFFGPGTRLTVL.

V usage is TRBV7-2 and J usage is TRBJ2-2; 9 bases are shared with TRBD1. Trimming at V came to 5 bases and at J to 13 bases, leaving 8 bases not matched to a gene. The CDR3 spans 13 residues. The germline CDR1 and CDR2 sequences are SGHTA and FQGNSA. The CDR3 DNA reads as TGTGCCAGCAGCGCCGACAGGGGGGAGGGGCTGTTTTTT. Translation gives CASSADRGEGLFF.

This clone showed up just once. CDR3 nucleotides: TGTGCCTGGAGTGTACGGGGCAGGGGTAGGGCTAATGAAAAACTGTTTTTT. It codes for CAWSVRGRGRANEKLFF. J is TRBJ1-4 and V is TRBV30; possible D gene TRBD1, 6 bases. The CDR3 has 17 residues. Germline CDR1 reads GTSNPN; CDR2 reads SVGIG (reference sequence). V lost 0 bases, J lost 3 bases, and 17 bases lay in between.

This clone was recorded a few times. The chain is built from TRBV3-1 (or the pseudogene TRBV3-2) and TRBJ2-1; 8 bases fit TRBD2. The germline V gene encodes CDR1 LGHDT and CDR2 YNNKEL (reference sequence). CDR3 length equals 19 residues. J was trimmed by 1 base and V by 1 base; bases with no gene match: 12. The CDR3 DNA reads TGTGCCAGCAGCCAAGGGTGGGGAAGCGGGAGTCGGTCCTACAATGAGCAGTTCTTC. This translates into CASSQGWGSGSRSYNEQFF.